The 2 T cell receptor beta chains below were found in one sample sequenced in a study of blood T cells in healthy people across ages. Using a J-beta primer mix together with a sample-barcoded 5' primer, a second PCR was run for roughly 6 to 12 cycles. TCRdb processed the 5' RACE reads anew with MiXCR; each CDR3 protein has one entry. The table lists 800,000 or so distinct CDR3 sequences, just under 25% of them singletons. The same data also went into a second study, on T cells of mothers and their children.

Sequenced input: blood. Source of these receptors: a boy between 10 and 17 years old in good health.

Only a few counts were recorded for this clonotype. The rearrangement uses TRBV3-1 and TRBJ2-1; 9 bases align to TRBD2. Germline V gene data show CDR1 as LGHDT and CDR2 as YNNKEL (reference sequence). The CDR3 runs 14 residues. V gave up 4 bases and J gave up 10 bases; unmatched junction bases: 8. CDR3 coding DNA: TGTGCCAGCAGCCTTAACGCGGGGGGGCAGGAGCAGTTCTTC. Residues: CASSLNAGGQEQFF.

The table lists this clonotype with a few counts. J is TRBJ2-3 and V is TRBV28; 9 nucleotides line up with TRBD2. The length of the CDR3 is 19 residues. With V trimmed by 6 bases and J by 2 bases, 18 bases remained unmatched. Per the germline V gene, CDR1 is MDHEN and CDR2 is SYDVKM. The CDR3 spells CASSSNHMTSGGATDTQYF. The CDR3 DNA sequence: TGTGCCAGCAGCTCCAACCACATGACTAGCGGAGGGGCCACAGATACGCAGTATTTT. Full variable domain (missing parts from reference TRBV28 and TRBJ2-3): DVKVTQSSRYLVKRTGEKVFLECVQDMDHENMFWYRQDPGLGLRLIYFSYDVKMKEKGDIPEGYSVSREKKERFSLILESASTNQTSMYLCASSSNHMTSGGATDTQYFGPGTRLTVL.